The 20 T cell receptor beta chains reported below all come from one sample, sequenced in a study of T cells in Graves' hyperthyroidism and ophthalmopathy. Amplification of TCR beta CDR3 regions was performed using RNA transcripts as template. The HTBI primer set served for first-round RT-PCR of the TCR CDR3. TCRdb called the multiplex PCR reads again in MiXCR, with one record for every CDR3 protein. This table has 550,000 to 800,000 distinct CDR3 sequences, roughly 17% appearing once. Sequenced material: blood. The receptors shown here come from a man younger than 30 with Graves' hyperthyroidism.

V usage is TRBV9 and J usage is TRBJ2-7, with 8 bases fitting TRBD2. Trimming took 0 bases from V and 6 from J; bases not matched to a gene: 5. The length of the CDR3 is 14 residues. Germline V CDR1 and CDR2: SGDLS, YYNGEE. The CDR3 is CASSVGSGTLEQYF. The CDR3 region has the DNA TGTGCCAGCAGCGTAGGTAGCGGGACCCTCGAGCAGTACTTC.

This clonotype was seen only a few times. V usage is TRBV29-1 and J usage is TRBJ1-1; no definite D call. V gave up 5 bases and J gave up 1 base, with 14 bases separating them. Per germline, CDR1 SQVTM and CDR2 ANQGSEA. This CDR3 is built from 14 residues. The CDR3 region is CSVITRTGNTEAFF. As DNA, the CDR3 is TGCAGCGTTATAACTAGGACGGGGAACACTGAAGCTTTCTTT.

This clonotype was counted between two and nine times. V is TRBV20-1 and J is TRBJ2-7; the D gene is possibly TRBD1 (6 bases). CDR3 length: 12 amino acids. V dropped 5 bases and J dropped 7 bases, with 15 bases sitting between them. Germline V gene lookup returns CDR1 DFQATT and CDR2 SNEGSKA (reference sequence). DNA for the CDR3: TGCAGTGCTGAATACAGGGAATGGGAGCAGTACTTC. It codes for CSAEYREWEQYF.

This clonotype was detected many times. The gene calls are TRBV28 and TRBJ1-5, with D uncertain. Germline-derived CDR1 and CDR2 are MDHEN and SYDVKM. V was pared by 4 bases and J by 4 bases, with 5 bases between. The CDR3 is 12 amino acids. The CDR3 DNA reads TGTGCCAGCAGTTACCAGAATCAGCCCCAGCATTTT. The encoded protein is CASSYQNQPQHF.

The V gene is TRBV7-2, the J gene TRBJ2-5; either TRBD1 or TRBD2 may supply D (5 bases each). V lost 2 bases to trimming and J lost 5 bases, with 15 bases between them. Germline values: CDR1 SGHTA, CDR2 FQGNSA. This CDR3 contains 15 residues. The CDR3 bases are TGTGCCAGCAGCTTAAGTACGGGGACCCAGGAGACCCAGTACTTC. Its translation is CASSLSTGTQETQYF.

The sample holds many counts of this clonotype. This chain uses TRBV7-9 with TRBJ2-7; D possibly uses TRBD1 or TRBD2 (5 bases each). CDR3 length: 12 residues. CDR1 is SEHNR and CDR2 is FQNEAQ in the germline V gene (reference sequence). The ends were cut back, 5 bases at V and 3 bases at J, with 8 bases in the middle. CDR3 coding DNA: TGTGCCAGCAGCGGGGACCGCTACGAGCAGTACTTC. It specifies CASSGDRYEQYF.

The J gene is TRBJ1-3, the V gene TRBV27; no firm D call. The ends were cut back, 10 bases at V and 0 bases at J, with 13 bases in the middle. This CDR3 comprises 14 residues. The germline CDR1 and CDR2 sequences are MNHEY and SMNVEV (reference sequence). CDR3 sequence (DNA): TGTGCCAACACTCCGGCTTACTCTGGAAACACCATATATTTT. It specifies CANTPAYSGNTIYF.

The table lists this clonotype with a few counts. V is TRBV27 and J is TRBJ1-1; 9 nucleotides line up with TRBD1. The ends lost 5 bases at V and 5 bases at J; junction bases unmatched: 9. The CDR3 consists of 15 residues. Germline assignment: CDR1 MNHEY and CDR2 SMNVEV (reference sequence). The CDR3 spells CASSHSTGGLTEAFF. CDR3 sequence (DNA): TGTGCCAGCAGTCACAGCACAGGGGGCCTAACTGAAGCTTTCTTT.

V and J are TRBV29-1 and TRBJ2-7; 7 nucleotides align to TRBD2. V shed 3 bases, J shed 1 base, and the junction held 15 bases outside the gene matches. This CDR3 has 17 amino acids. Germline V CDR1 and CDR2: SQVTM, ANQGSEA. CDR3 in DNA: TGCAGCGTTGACGCCACGGCCGTGGGGGGGGGATCCTACGAGCAGTACTTC. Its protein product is CSVDATAVGGGSYEQYF.

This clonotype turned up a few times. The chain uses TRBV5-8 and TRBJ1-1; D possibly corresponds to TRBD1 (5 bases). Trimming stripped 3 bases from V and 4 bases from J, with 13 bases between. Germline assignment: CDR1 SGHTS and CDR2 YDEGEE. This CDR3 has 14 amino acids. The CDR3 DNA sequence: TGTGCCAGCAGCTGGCGTTGGGGCATCACTGAAGCTTTCTTT. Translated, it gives CASSWRWGITEAFF.

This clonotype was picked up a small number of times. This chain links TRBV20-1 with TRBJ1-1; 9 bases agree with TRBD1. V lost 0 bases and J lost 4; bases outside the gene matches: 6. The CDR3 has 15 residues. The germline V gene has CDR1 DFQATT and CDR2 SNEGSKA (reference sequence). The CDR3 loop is CSARDHRTGATEAFF. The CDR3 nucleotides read TGCAGTGCTAGAGATCATAGGACAGGGGCCACTGAAGCTTTCTTT.

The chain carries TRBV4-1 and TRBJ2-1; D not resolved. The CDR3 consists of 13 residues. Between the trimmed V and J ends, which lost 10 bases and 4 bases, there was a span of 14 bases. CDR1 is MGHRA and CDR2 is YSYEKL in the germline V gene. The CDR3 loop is CATSSAEYNEQFF. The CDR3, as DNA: TGCGCCACCTCGTCCGCGGAGTACAATGAGCAGTTCTTC.

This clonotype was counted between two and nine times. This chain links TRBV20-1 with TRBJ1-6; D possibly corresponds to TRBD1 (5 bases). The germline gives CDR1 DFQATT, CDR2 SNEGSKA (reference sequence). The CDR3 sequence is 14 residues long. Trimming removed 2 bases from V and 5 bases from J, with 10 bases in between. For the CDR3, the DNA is TGCAGTGCTAGAAGGGACGTCGATAATTCACCCCTCCACTTT. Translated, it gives CSARRDVDNSPLHF.

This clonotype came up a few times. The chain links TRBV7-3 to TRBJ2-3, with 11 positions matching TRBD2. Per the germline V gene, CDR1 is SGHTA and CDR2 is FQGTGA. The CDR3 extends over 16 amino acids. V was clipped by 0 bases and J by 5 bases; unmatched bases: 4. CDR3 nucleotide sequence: TGTGCCAGCAGCTTAACAGTAGCGGGAGGGGGAGATACGCAGTATTTT. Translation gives CASSLTVAGGGDTQYF. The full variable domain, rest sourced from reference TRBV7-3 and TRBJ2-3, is GAGVSQTPSNKVTEKGKYVELRCDPISGHTALYWYRQSLGQGPEFLIYFQGTGAADDSGLPNDRFFAVRPEGSVSTLKIQRTERGDSAVYLCASSLTVAGGGDTQYFGPGTRLTVL.

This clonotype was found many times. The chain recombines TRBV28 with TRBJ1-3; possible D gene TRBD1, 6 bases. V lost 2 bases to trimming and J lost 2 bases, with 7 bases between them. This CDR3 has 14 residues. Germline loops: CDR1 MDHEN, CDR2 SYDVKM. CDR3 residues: CASSLTGTGNTIYF. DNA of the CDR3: TGTGCCAGCAGTTTAACAGGGACTGGAAACACCATATATTTT.

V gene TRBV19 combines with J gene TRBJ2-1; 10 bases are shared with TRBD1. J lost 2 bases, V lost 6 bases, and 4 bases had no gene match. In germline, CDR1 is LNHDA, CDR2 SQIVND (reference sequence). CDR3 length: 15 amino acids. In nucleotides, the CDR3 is TGTGCCAGTAGCCCGACAGGGGGCACCTACAATGAGCAGTTCTTC. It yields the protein CASSPTGGTYNEQFF. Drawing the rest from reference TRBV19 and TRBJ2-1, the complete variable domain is DGGITQSPKYLFRKEGQNVTLSCEQNLNHDAMYWYRQDPGQGLRLIYYSQIVNDFQKGDIAEGYSVSREKKESFPLTVTSAQKNPTAFYLCASSPTGGTYNEQFFGPGTRLTVL.

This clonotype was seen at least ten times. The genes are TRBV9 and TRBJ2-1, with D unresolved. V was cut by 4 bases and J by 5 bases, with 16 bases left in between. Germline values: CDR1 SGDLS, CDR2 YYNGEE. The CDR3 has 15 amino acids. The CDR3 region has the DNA TGTGCCAGCAGCCCTCGGGTCAGTGGGAACAATGAGCAGTTCTTC. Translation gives CASSPRVSGNNEQFF.

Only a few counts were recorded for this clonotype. The CDR3: CASSLPGQPQETQYF. DNA for the CDR3: TGTGCCAGCAGTCTCCCGGGACAGCCTCAAGAGACCCAGTACTTC. The chain combines TRBV28 with TRBJ2-5; 7 bases fit TRBD1. J lost 2 bases, V lost 5 bases, and 8 bases had no gene match. Germline V gene lookup returns CDR1 MDHEN and CDR2 SYDVKM. The CDR3 is 15 amino acids.

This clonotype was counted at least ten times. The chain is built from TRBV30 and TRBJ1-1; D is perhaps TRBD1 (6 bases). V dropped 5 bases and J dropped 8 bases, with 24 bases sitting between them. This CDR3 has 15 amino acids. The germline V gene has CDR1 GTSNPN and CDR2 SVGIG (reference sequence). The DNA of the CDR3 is TGTGCCTGGGATACAGGGCTCTCTGTTTATCGGGAAGCTTTCTTT. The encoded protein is CAWDTGLSVYREAFF.

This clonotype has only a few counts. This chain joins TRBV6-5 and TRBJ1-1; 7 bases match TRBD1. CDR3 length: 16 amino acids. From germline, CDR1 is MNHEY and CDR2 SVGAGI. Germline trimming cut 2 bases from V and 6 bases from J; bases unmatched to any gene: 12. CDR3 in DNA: TGTGCCAGCAGTTACGATCATTCGACAGGGCCCTCTGAAGCTTTCTTT. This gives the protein CASSYDHSTGPSEAFF.